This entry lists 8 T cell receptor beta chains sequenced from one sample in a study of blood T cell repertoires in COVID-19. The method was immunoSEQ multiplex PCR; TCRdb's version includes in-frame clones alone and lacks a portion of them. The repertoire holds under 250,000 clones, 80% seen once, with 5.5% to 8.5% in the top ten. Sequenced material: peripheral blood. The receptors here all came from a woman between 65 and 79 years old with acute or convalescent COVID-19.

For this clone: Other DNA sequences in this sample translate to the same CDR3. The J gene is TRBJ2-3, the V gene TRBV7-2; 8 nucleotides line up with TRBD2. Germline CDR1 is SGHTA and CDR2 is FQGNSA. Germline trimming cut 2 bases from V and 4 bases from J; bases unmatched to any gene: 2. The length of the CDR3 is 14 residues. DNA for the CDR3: TGTGCCAGCAGCTTAAGCGGGGGCGCAGATACGCAGTATTTT. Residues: CASSLSGGADTQYF.

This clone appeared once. The CDR3 loop reads CASSQVGLAGWNEQFF. The CDR3 nucleotides are TGCGCCAGCAGCCAAGTTGGGCTAGCGGGGTGGAATGAGCAGTTCTTC. V gene TRBV4-3 combines with J gene TRBJ2-1; 9 positions match TRBD2. CDR3 length equals 16 residues. With 1 base clipped from V and 7 bases from J, the junction kept 8 bases outside the gene matches. Per germline, CDR1 LGHNA and CDR2 YSLEER.

The CDR3 DNA is TGTGCCAGTAGTCAACAGGGGGCTCGGGCAGATACGCAGTATTTT. Its translation: CASSQQGARADTQYF. The chain uses TRBV19 and TRBJ2-3, with 9 bases identical to TRBD1. Germline lookup yields CDR1 LNHDA and CDR2 SQIVND (reference sequence). This CDR3 is 15 amino acids long. The J segment lost 4 bases and the V segment lost 5 bases, leaving 7 bases of the junction unmatched.

The CDR3 reads CASSLDRHNYGYTF. The CDR3 coding sequence is TGTGCCAGCAGCTTAGACAGACACAACTATGGCTACACCTTC. The chain carries TRBV11-2 and TRBJ1-2; no definite D call. CDR3 length: 14 residues. Germline assignment: CDR1 SGHAT and CDR2 FQNNGV. The V gene lost 0 bases and the J gene lost 2 bases, with 7 bases spanning the gap. Full variable domain (outside the CDR3, taken from reference TRBV11-2 and TRBJ1-2): EAGVAQSPRYKIIEKRQSVAFWCNPISGHATLYWYQQILGQGPKLLIQFQNNGVVDDSQLPKDRFSAERLKGVDSTLKIQPAKLEDSAVYLCASSLDRHNYGYTFGSGTRLTVV.

The CDR3 loop is CASSAGLGLAYEQYV. CDR3 DNA: TGCGCCAGCAGCGCCGGATTGGGACTAGCGTACGAGCAGTACGTC. The J gene is TRBJ2-7, the V gene TRBV5-1, with TRBD2 identical over 10 bases. The CDR3 is made up of 15 amino acids. Germline V gene lookup returns CDR1 SGHRS and CDR2 YFSETQ. V shed 4 bases, J shed 4 bases, and the junction held 8 bases outside the gene matches.

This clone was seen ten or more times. CDR3 DNA: TGTGCCAGCAGCTTAGGGGGACAGCGGCCGCAGCCCCAGCATTTT. Amino acid sequence: CASSLGGQRPQPQHF. This chain joins TRBV7-6 and TRBJ1-5; 7 bases fit TRBD1. The length of the CDR3 is 15 residues. CDR1 is SGHVS, CDR2 FNYEAQ, per germline. V gave up 1 base and J gave up 7 bases; unmatched junction bases: 7.

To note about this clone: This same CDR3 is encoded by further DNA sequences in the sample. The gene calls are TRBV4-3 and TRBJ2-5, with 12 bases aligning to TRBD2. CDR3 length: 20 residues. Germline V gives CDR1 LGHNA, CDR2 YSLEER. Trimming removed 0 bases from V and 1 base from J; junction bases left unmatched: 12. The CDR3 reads CASSQDWGRLAGGAQETQYF. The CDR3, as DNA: TGCGCCAGCAGCCAAGATTGGGGGCGGCTAGCGGGGGGGGCCCAAGAGACCCAGTACTTC.

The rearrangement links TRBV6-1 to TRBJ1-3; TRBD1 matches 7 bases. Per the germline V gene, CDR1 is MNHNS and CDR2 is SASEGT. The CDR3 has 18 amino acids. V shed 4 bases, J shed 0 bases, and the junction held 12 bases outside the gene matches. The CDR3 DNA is TGTGCCAGCAGTGGGGACATCCAAAGGGGGCCCTCTGGAAACACCATATATTTT. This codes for CASSGDIQRGPSGNTIYF.